A single sample gave rise to the 30 T cell receptor beta chains below, sequenced in a study of CD8+ T cells in alopecia areata. The sequencing template was cDNA reverse transcribed from extracted RNA. The method was immunoSEQ multiplex PCR; TCRdb's version includes in-frame clones alone and lacks a portion of them. This repertoire lists roughly 260,000 clones without singletons; less than 1.5% sits in the top ten. The pooled cutaneous lymph node cells were sorted using several markers (CD4, CD8alpha, NKG2D, NKG2ACE and others). Sequencing input: CD4+ T cells sorted from a lymph node. Source of these receptors: a C3H/HeJ mouse with alopecia areata. For this strain, the MHC haplotype corresponds to H2-k.

As concerns this clone: Mouse germline and gene names are used. The read halts 4 residues ahead of the CDR3 end, with the missing end drawn from the germline J gene. V usage is TRBV13-3 and J usage is TRBJ2-1; tentative D call: TRBD1 (5 bases). The germline V gene encodes CDR1 NNHDY and CDR2 SYVADS. Trimming removed 5 bases from V and 5 bases from J, with 8 bases in between. The CDR3 loop spans 12 amino acids. The CDR3 sequence is CASRVRDAEQFF. The CDR3 bases that were read are TGTGCCAGCAGGGTCAGGGATGCT.

As for this clone: The gene symbols are mouse symbols. Read sequence stops 3 residues before the CDR3 end, and the germline J gene provides the missing end. The rearrangement joins TRBV13-3 to TRBJ1-6; 9 bases line up with TRBD1. TRBJ1-6 is designated an ORF whose function remains uncertain. Losses at the gene ends were 3 bases for V and 7 bases for J; bases not matched to a gene: 5. This CDR3 has 15 amino acids. Germline loops: CDR1 NNHDY, CDR2 SYVADS. The CDR3 bases that were read are TGTGCCAGCAGTGCGGGACAGGGAAGAAATTCGCCC. This sequence encodes CASSAGQGRNSP. The complete CDR3 protein is CASSAGQGRNSPLYF.

This clone occurred a few times. A much larger clone differs from this one at a single base, so this may be a read error. Mouse names are used for the genes. From the germline J gene comes the end of the CDR3, since the read stops 4 residues before it. Other DNA sequences from this sample encode an identical CDR3 as well. The chain links TRBV19 to TRBJ1-1; 8 bases align to TRBD1. The CDR3 sequence is 13 residues long. Trimming at V came to 5 bases and at J to 1 base, leaving 1 base not matched to a gene. Looked up from germline, CDR1 is FNHDT and CDR2 is SITEND (reference sequence). CDR3 sequence reads: CASRGTGNTEVFF. Partial CDR3 DNA: TGTGCCAGCAGAGGGACAGGGAACACA.

Of note for this clone: Here the gene names and germline are mouse. The read stops 4 residues short of the end of the CDR3; the missing end is completed from the germline J gene. Other nucleotide sequences in the sample specify the same CDR3. J is TRBJ2-3 and V is TRBV13-1; 9 bases line up with TRBD1. In germline, CDR1 is NSHNY, CDR2 SYGAGN. The V gene end was trimmed by 0 bases and the J gene end by 0 bases; junction bases not matched to a gene: 5. The CDR3 covers 17 residues. Incomplete CDR3 DNA: TGTGCCAGCAGTGATGCCCCGGGACAGGGCAGTGCAGAA. This sequence encodes CASSDAPGQGSAE. The whole CDR3 protein is CASSDAPGQGSAETLYF.

This clone was detected only a few times. Germline and genes: mouse. The read terminates 4 residues before the CDR3 end, so the remaining end is supplied by the germline J gene. The chain employs TRBV1 and TRBJ2-7; D not resolved. CDR3 length equals 13 residues. Germline assignment: CDR1 NSQYPW and CDR2 LRSPGD (reference sequence). V lost 1 base and J lost 2, with 6 bases in between. CDR3 region: CTCSAVQTYEQYF. The CDR3 DNA, read in part, is TGCACCTGCAGTGCAGTACAGACCTAT.

This clone has more than one count but fewer than ten. Genes and germline come from the mouse. The CDR3 goes on 4 residues after the read ends, and that part is filled in from the germline J gene. The rearrangement uses TRBV13-1 and TRBJ2-1, with TRBD2 matching over 7 bases. The germline gives CDR1 NSHNY, CDR2 SYGAGN. This CDR3 is built from 14 residues. J was trimmed by 1 base and V by 5 bases; bases with no gene match: 3. CDR3 bases read: TGTGCCAGCAGCCCGGGACTGAACTATGCT. This encodes CASSPGLNYA. The full CDR3 is CASSPGLNYAEQFF.

This clone was observed a few times. Each gene name is a mouse one. The read ends 4 residues before the CDR3 terminus; that terminus is restored from the germline J gene. At the DNA level, this CDR3 is encoded by other sequences in the same sample as well. The rearrangement uses TRBV19 and TRBJ2-7, with a weak D call TRBD1 (6 bases). The germline gives CDR1 FNHDT, CDR2 SITEND (reference sequence). This CDR3 contains 12 residues. The CDR3 region is CASSIPGDEQYF. CDR3 DNA, as far as it was read: TGTGCCAGCAGTATACCAGGGGAT.

Comment on this clone: Gene labels here are mouse ones. The sequenced fragment ends 4 residues before the CDR3 boundary, so the rest is inferred from the germline J gene. This sample includes further DNA sequences coding for the same CDR3. V and J are TRBV13-3 and TRBJ1-2; 8 nucleotides agree with TRBD1. The CDR3 spans 13 residues. Trimming took 5 bases from V and 2 from J; bases not matched to a gene: 2. Germline V gives CDR1 NNHDY, CDR2 SYVADS. Incomplete CDR3 DNA: TGTGCCAGCAGCCCAGGGGGCAACTCC. Its translation is CASSPGGNS. The CDR3, in full, reads CASSPGGNSDYTF.

This clone showed up just a few times. All gene names here are mouse names. The read gets to within 4 residues of the CDR3 end, and the germline J gene fills in the rest. The V call is TRBV13-2, the J call TRBJ2-7; TRBD1 matches at 12 bases. Losses at the gene ends were 0 bases for V and 2 bases for J; bases not matched to a gene: 6. The germline V gene encodes CDR1 NNHNN and CDR2 SYGAGS (reference sequence). The CDR3 sequence is 17 residues long. CDR3 in amino acids: CASGDAFGTGGPYEQYF. The part of the CDR3 DNA that was read is TGTGCCAGCGGTGATGCATTCGGGACAGGGGGCCCCTAT.

To note about this clone: Each gene name is a mouse one. The CDR3 goes on 4 residues after the read ends, and that part is filled in from the germline J gene. The chain combines TRBV13-2 with TRBJ2-5, with TRBD2 matching 11 bases. This CDR3 spans 15 amino acids. V was clipped by 9 bases and J by 2 bases; unmatched bases: 8. Germline CDR1 is NNHNN and CDR2 is SYGAGS (reference sequence). The CDR3 DNA, read in part, is TGTGCCACCCGGACTGGGGGGTTCGGCCAAGAC. Its translation is CATRTGGFGQD. The entire CDR3 is CATRTGGFGQDTQYF.

The table lists this clone with a few counts. Gene labels here are mouse ones. Coverage ceases 4 residues before the CDR3 finishes, and the germline J gene fills in the end. The rearrangement links TRBV13-3 to TRBJ2-1; 8 bases line up with TRBD2. Germline values: CDR1 NNHDY, CDR2 SYVADS. There are 15 residues in the CDR3. CDR3 bases read: TGTGCCAGCAGTGATGAGGGGGGGCGAGGGGCT. Encoded protein: CASSDEGGRGA. The complete CDR3 sequence is CASSDEGGRGAEQFF.

The table lists this clone with a few counts. Any gene name here is a mouse gene name. The read halts 4 residues ahead of the CDR3 end, with the missing end drawn from the germline J gene. The rearrangement joins TRBV13-1 to TRBJ2-5; 7 bases map to TRBD2. The CDR3 covers 14 residues. Germline CDR1 reads NSHNY; CDR2 reads SYGAGN. The sequenced part of the CDR3 DNA is TGTGCCAGCAGTGATCTGGGGGAGGGAGAC. Translation: CASSDLGEGD. The entire CDR3 reads CASSDLGEGDTQYF.

This clone was counted only a few times. Here the gene names and germline are mouse. The CDR3 extends 4 residues past the end of the read, so its final part is completed from the germline J gene. The chain links TRBV31 to TRBJ1-2; 9 nucleotides line up with TRBD1. The junction had 5 bases not matched to a gene; V was cut back by 1 base and J by 2 bases. CDR3 length equals 15 residues. Germline assignment: CDR1 GKSSPN and CDR2 SITVG. Incomplete CDR3 DNA: TGTGCCTGGAGTCCGTCCGGGACAGGGAACTCC. This encodes CAWSPSGTGNS. The CDR3 as a whole reads CAWSPSGTGNSDYTF.

This clone was found a few times. Gene names and germline refer to mouse. The read halts 4 residues ahead of the CDR3 end, with the missing end drawn from the germline J gene. The chain recombines TRBV31 with TRBJ2-1; tentative D call: TRBD1 (5 bases). The CDR3 has 14 amino acids. Germline V gene sequence: CDR1 GKSSPN, CDR2 SITVG. Trimming took off 2 bases at V and 3 bases at J, with 11 bases between the two ends. The sequenced CDR3 bases are TGTGCCTGGAGTTCCTCGACAGTCTATGCT. Protein product: CAWSSSTVYA. The entire CDR3 is CAWSSSTVYAEQFF.

This clone has more than one count but fewer than ten. Gene names and germline refer to mouse. The CDR3 end falls 4 residues outside the read, so it is completed with the germline J gene. This sequence joins TRBV19 and TRBJ2-3; TRBD1 might be the D (5 bases). Looked up from germline, CDR1 is FNHDT and CDR2 is SITEND (reference sequence). Trimming cost V 4 bases and J 3 bases, with 9 bases left between them. The CDR3 extends over 13 amino acids. Partial CDR3 DNA: TGTGCCAGCAGTTTGAACAGGGCAGAA. It is translated as CASSLNRAE. The full CDR3 reads CASSLNRAETLYF.

As to this clone: Mouse names are used for the genes. The CDR3 end lies 4 residues beyond the end of the read and is filled in from the germline J gene. The chain joins TRBV31 to TRBJ2-5; 12 bases map to TRBD2. The germline gives CDR1 GKSSPN, CDR2 SITVG. The CDR3 has 15 residues. The sequenced CDR3 bases are TGTGCCTGGAGTCCGACTGGGGGGGCGCGGGAC. This translates into CAWSPTGGARD. The complete CDR3 protein is CAWSPTGGARDTQYF.

This clone was found a few times. Mouse germline and gene names are used. The read ends 4 residues early relative to the CDR3; the germline J gene fills the gap. The genes are TRBV13-1 and TRBJ2-1; TRBD1 is a possible D gene (6 bases). Deletions cut 3 bases from V and 6 bases from J, with 10 bases between. CDR3 length: 13 amino acids. Germline CDR1 reads NSHNY; CDR2 reads SYGAGN. Incomplete CDR3 DNA: TGTGCCAGCAGTGGCACAGGGTCTGCT. It codes for CASSGTGSA. The CDR3, in full, reads CASSGTGSAEQFF.

This clone has a handful of counts. The gene names given are mouse names. The CDR3 end lies 4 residues beyond the end of the read and is filled in from the germline J gene. V gene TRBV13-1 combines with J gene TRBJ2-3; 10 bases fit TRBD2. The CDR3 length is 17 residues. V gave up 3 bases and J gave up 0 bases; unmatched junction bases: 7. CDR1 and CDR2 (germline): NSHNY, SYGAGN. The chain's CDR3 is CASSGPGLGPSAETLYF. CDR3 bases read: TGTGCCAGCAGTGGTCCGGGACTGGGGCCTAGTGCAGAA.

The sample holds many counts of this clone. Any gene name here is a mouse gene name. Read sequence stops 4 residues before the CDR3 end, and the germline J gene provides the missing end. The V gene is TRBV5, the J gene TRBJ2-1, with D possibly TRBD1 on 6 matching bases. Germline values: CDR1 LGHNA, CDR2 YNLKQL (reference sequence). The V gene lost 4 bases and the J gene lost 0 bases, with 10 bases spanning the gap. The CDR3 length is 15 residues. The CDR3 protein is CASSPRDNNYAEQFF. The CDR3 DNA, read in part, is TGTGCCAGCAGCCCCCGGGACAATAACTATGCT.

Turning to this clone: Germline and genes: mouse. The observed sequence ends 4 residues before the CDR3 terminus, with the missing tail filled in from the germline J gene. Distinct nucleotide sequences in the sample also encode this CDR3. The chain uses TRBV31 and TRBJ2-5; possibly TRBD2 for D (7 bases). V was clipped by 0 bases and J by 0 bases, with 10 bases between them. The CDR3 is made up of 15 amino acids. The germline CDR1 and CDR2 sequences are GKSSPN and SITVG. CDR3 DNA, as far as it was read: TGTGCCTGGAGTCTAGGGGGGGGGAACCAAGAC. This encodes CAWSLGGGNQD. The full CDR3 protein is CAWSLGGGNQDTQYF.

This clone was seen many times. The genes are named according to mouse. The CDR3 end lies 4 residues beyond the end of the read and is filled in from the germline J gene. The chain links TRBV13-3 to TRBJ2-1, with no clear D. The CDR3 extends over 14 amino acids. Germline V gene lookup returns CDR1 NNHDY and CDR2 SYVADS. V was cut by 0 bases and J by 1 base, with 5 bases left in between. CDR3 sequence: CASSDGGNYAEQFF. The sequenced CDR3 bases are TGTGCCAGCAGTGATGGAGGGAACTATGCT.

Worth noting for this clone: Gene names are the mouse ones. Coverage ceases 4 residues before the CDR3 finishes, and the germline J gene fills in the end. The chain recombines TRBV13-3 with TRBJ2-3; 10 bases line up with TRBD2. V gave up 7 bases and J gave up 0 bases; unmatched junction bases: 5. The germline CDR1 and CDR2 sequences are NNHDY and SYVADS. This CDR3 is built from 15 residues. This CDR3 is CASAGLGNSAETLYF. The CDR3 DNA, read in part, is TGTGCCAGCGCGGGACTGGGGAATAGTGCAGAA.

Concerning this clone itself: These gene names are mouse names. The CDR3 end is not reached by the read, which stops 4 residues before it; the germline J gene fills it in. This chain joins TRBV13-2 and TRBJ2-1; D possibly corresponds to TRBD1 (5 bases). Trimming stripped 3 bases from V and 1 base from J, with 5 bases between. The CDR3 covers 13 residues. From germline, CDR1 is NNHNN and CDR2 SYGAGS (reference sequence). The part of the CDR3 DNA that was read is TGTGCCAGCGGTGCAGGGAACTATGCT. As protein: CASGAGNYA. The CDR3 in full is CASGAGNYAEQFF.

Regarding this clone: Gene names refer to mouse genes. The read gets to within 4 residues of the CDR3 end, and the germline J gene fills in the rest. The rearrangement uses TRBV19 and TRBJ2-1; 8 bases line up with TRBD2. The CDR3 spans 14 residues. V trimming: 5 bases; J trimming: 4 bases; junction bases outside the gene matches: 5. Germline V CDR1 and CDR2: FNHDT, SITEND (reference sequence). The DNA read from the CDR3 is TGTGCCAGCAGGAACTGGGGGCTGTATGCT. Protein sequence: CASRNWGLYA. The entire CDR3 is CASRNWGLYAEQFF. The whole variable domain, filled in from reference TRBV19 and TRBJ2-1, reads GGIITQTPKFLIGQEGQKLTLKCQQNFNHDTMYWYRQDSGKGLRLIYYSITENDLQKGDLSEGYDASREKKSSFSLTVTSAQKNEMAVFLCASRNWGLYAEQFFGPGTRLTVL.

As concerns this clone: Mouse gene names and germline throughout. The CDR3 end is not reached by the read, which stops 4 residues before it; the germline J gene fills it in. The chain has TRBV13-2 and TRBJ2-1; maybe TRBD1 (6 bases). The CDR3 covers 14 residues. V was pared by 1 base and J by 3 bases, with 8 bases between. CDR1 and CDR2 from the germline V gene are NNHNN and SYGAGS (reference sequence). This chain's CDR3 is CASGDMDSYAEQFF. The CDR3 bases that were read are TGTGCCAGCGGTGATATGGACAGCTATGCT.

This clone turned up a few times. Gene names are mouse gene names. The read falls 4 residues short of the CDR3 end, and the missing part is taken from the germline J gene. The rearrangement links TRBV14 to TRBJ2-2, with 8 bases identical to TRBD1. After removal of 7 bases from V and 3 bases from J, the junction contained 5 bases not matched to a gene. Germline V gives CDR1 SGHDT, CDR2 FRDEAV. The CDR3 sequence is 14 residues long. The CDR3 protein is CASRQQGDTGQLYF. The sequenced CDR3 bases are TGTGCCAGCCGTCAACAGGGGGACACCGGG.

This clone has a handful of counts. Genes here carry mouse names. The sequenced fragment ends 4 residues before the CDR3 boundary, so the rest is inferred from the germline J gene. V is TRBV13-3 and J is TRBJ2-7; D call uncertain. This CDR3 is 12 amino acids long. The germline V gene encodes CDR1 NNHDY and CDR2 SYVADS. CDR3 sequence: CASSDYNYEQYF. The sequenced CDR3 bases are TGTGCCAGCAGTGATTACAATTAT.

This clone occurred a few times. Genes and germline come from the mouse. The DNA ends 4 residues before the CDR3 does, and the rest of the CDR3 is filled in from the germline J gene. The V gene is TRBV13-2, the J gene TRBJ2-7, with 12 bases aligning to TRBD2. From germline, CDR1 is NNHNN and CDR2 SYGAGS (reference sequence). The CDR3 extends over 14 amino acids. The CDR3 DNA, read in part, is TGTGCCAGCGCCTCGACTGGGGGGGCGTAT. Amino acids: CASASTGGAY. In full, the CDR3 reads CASASTGGAYEQYF.

Notes on this clone: Gene names are mouse gene names. The sequence runs out 4 residues before the end of the CDR3; the remainder is reconstructed from the germline J gene. This chain joins TRBV13-1 and TRBJ2-3; weak D call: TRBD1 (5 bases). The V gene's germline CDR1 is NSHNY and CDR2 SYGAGN. The CDR3 spans 16 residues. V was clipped by 3 bases and J by 0 bases, with 14 bases between them. CDR3 residues: CASSADRTTSAETLYF. The CDR3 DNA, read in part, is TGTGCCAGCAGTGCTGACCGGACAACTAGTGCAGAA.

This clone has just a few counts. The genes are named according to mouse. The CDR3 end falls 4 residues outside the read, so it is completed with the germline J gene. The same CDR3 also results from other DNA sequences found in this sample. The chain employs TRBV13-3 and TRBJ2-3; 8 nucleotides match TRBD2. The length of the CDR3 is 15 residues. With 2 bases clipped from V and 0 bases from J, the junction kept 2 bases outside the gene matches. Germline-derived CDR1 and CDR2 are NNHDY and SYVADS. CDR3 bases read: TGTGCCAGCAGTGAGGGGGGGCCTAGTGCAGAA. Translation gives CASSEGGPSAE. The whole CDR3 protein is CASSEGGPSAETLYF.